Given below is one T cell receptor (beta chain) in context. This clonotype appeared once. It lacks a known antigen. Within one base of it there is no much larger clone, and no base qualities were kept. One read alone provides weak support. From a lookup of the germline V gene (reference sequence), CDR1 and CDR2 are SGHKS and YYEKEE. Spanning cysteine to phenylalanine, the CDR3 consists of 14 amino acids. The entry retains the CDR3 DNA only, 42 bases that are in frame from base 1. V ends up 4 bases short and J 5 bases short, with an unmatched junction base count of 4. Sample treatment or condition, as interpreted from the label and publication: approximately nine-day PBMC culture with coronavirus spike peptide pools or control peptides (ViraFEST assay). The ViraFEST assay, used in the study, expanded antigen-specific T cells with peptide pools and then identified the expanded clonotypes through TCR sequencing. Negative nucleocapsid antibody tests taken both before and after vaccination confirmed that the healthy vaccine recipients had no prior SARS-CoV-2 infection. Over 1.5 million PBMCs per well were cultured in IMDM with 5% human AB serum and around 10 IU/ml IL-2, plus 10 ug/ml peptide pools. On days 3 and 7, half of the culture medium was replaced with fresh IL-2-containing medium. After approximately eleven days of culture, CD4+ T cells were isolated by negative selection with the EasySep CD4+ T cell isolation kit. Ficoll-Paque Plus gradient centrifugation was used to isolate PBMCs from whole blood, and the isolated PBMCs were then either used fresh or cryopreserved at -140C. In general, triplicate wells were set up for every culture condition.

The data were obtained in a study of vaccination and CD4 T cells after COVID-19 (dated by TCRdb to 2021 to 2024). In the study overall: In the convalescent cohort there were six males and four females, among whom were two Hispanic individuals, seven Caucasians, two Asians and one multiracial person. Participants received two doses of either the Pfizer-BioNTech BNT162b2 vaccine (n=8) or the Moderna mRNA-1273 vaccine (n=2). Post-COVID blood samples were collected from convalescent patients a median of around 100 days after diagnosis, with a range of about 35 to 180 days. Post-vaccine blood samples were collected a median of 72 days after the second vaccine dose, ranging from roughly 13 to 250 days. For stimulating the cultures, overlapping spike peptide pools were used, derived from SARS-CoV-2 as well as from the common cold coronaviruses HCoV-NL63, HCoV-OC43 and HCoV-229E. As controls, cultures received a CEFX viral epitope pool (the positive control), an HIV-1 Nef peptide pool (the negative control), or no peptide at all. The spike-specific CD4+ TCR repertoire was compared before and after mRNA vaccination in under 11 COVID-19 convalescent patients and a few infection-naive healthy vaccine recipients. Overall study outcomes, separate from this receptor: The number of convalescent patients in the study was relatively small, and the study did not examine early timepoints following natural infection. The median count of SARS-CoV-2-reactive clonotypes went up from roughly 21 after infection to a few dozen after vaccination, although the change was not significant. Among the post-vaccine SARS-CoV-2-reactive clones in convalescent patients, a median approximately 86% showed up only after vaccination, which suggests vaccine-specific priming. Of the vaccine-specific clones found in convalescent patients, nearly all (304 of 307) were mono-reactive for SARS-CoV-2 spike instead of being cross-reactive with common cold coronaviruses.

Library prep was done by PCR. At the Johns Hopkins FTIC core, DNA from the cultured CD4+ T cells underwent TCR sequencing with the Oncomine TCR Beta short-read assay. The QIAamp micro DNA kit was used to extract genomic DNA from the cultured CD4+ T cells. Oncomine TCR Beta libraries made from cultured CD4+ T cells were pooled using unique dual indexes and sequenced on an Illumina iSeq 100. In the authors' own workflow: Non-productive sequences were filtered out, and CDR3s that did not start with C, did not end with F or W, or were shorter than 7 amino acids were discarded. Antigen-specific clonotypes were identified with the MANAFEST web application by comparing peptide-stimulated wells with reference and other culture wells. To be called positive, a clone needed an FDR below 0.05, an odds ratio above 5, and a productive frequency above 0.1% in at least two of three replicate wells. Clonotypes that were significantly expanded in both SARS-CoV-2 spike wells and at least one common cold coronavirus spike condition were defined as cross-reactive. Similarity between CDR3 sequences was evaluated in R version 3.6.1 using Levenshtein distances (stringdist) and unrooted phylogenetic trees (ape). TCRdb cleaned the public reads at Q25 with fastp, built clones with MiXCR and kept in-frame beta chains. Each CDR3 protein gets just one entry, which takes the most common genes and DNA from the rows behind it. The V and J calls here are based on TCRdb, not the publication. This sample is represented by around 20,000 distinct CDR3 sequences; about 38% of them were singletons. Jointly, the top ten make up about 27% of the sample.

The clonotype originates from a human donor who received a COVID-19 vaccine. The chain is made from TRBV5-5 and TRBJ1-5; a stretch of 9 junction bases matches TRBD1. This sample comprised CD4+ T cells from blood, cultured in vitro, obtained before SARS-CoV-2 vaccination. In nucleotides, the sequence is TGTGCCAGCAGCCCCCGGGACAGGGATCAGCCCCAGCATTTT. Translated, it gives CASSPRDRDQPQHF. This CDR3, with the reference TRBV5-5 and TRBJ1-5 proteins standing in past its ends, gives the full variable domain DAGVTQSPTHLIKTRGQQVTLRCSPISGHKSVSWYQQVLGQGPQFIFQYYEKEERGRGNFPDRFSARQFPNYSSELNVNALLLGDSALYLCASSPRDRDQPQHFGDGTRLSIL.